The clone carrying this T cell receptor beta chain was counted a few times. Its target is unknown. The authors reverse transcribed all of the isolated RNA, so sequencing captured expressed TCRB transcripts. Clones were read by immunoSEQ multiplex PCR, and TCRdb kept only the in-frame ones, dropping some. The data show over 700,000 clones, roughly a sixth seen once. The sample is drawn from a study of beta chain features in type 1 diabetes. Study-level background: Healthy donors, compared against patients, showed similar age, gender and cell yields.

Overall study results and limits: When cDNA is sequenced, cells with high TCR expression could be over-represented.

This sequence was found in a woman aged 18-29 years in good health. Sequencing was performed on naive CD4+ T cells from blood.

DNA of the CDR3: TGTGCCAGCAGTTCGGAAAATAACTATGGCTACACCTTC. Residues: CASSSENNYGYTF. This sequence joins TRBV27 and TRBJ1-2; no definite D call. From germline, CDR1 is MNHEY and CDR2 SMNVEV (reference sequence). The CDR3 length is 13 residues. The germline V and J ends were trimmed by 4 bases and 1 base, with 7 bases remaining between them.